The 4 T cell receptor beta chains presented below share a single source sample, sequenced in a study of T cells in Graves' hyperthyroidism and ophthalmopathy. There were TCR beta CDR3 regions amplified from RNA transcripts. First-round RT-PCR of the TCR CDR3 relied on the HTBI primer set. TCRdb reprocessed the multiplex PCR reads via MiXCR and lists one record per CDR3 protein. The sample yields 300,000 to 400,000 distinct CDR3 sequences, approximately 18% seen once. Material for sequencing was blood. Source of these receptors: a young man with Graves' ophthalmopathy.

A word on this clonotype: This may be a read error, as it is one base from a much larger clone. CDR3: CASSYGPSGANVLTF. CDR3 nucleotide sequence: TGTGCCAGCAGTTACGGGCCCTCTGGGGCCAACGTCCTGACTTTC. The V and J genes are TRBV6-5 and TRBJ2-6; D not resolved. Germline values: CDR1 MNHEY, CDR2 SVGAGI. V was clipped by 2 bases and J by 0 bases, with 5 bases between them. This CDR3 contains 15 residues.

This rearrangement joins TRBV9 to TRBJ1-4, with 9 bases matching TRBD1. Germline assignment: CDR1 SGDLS and CDR2 YYNGEE. This CDR3 is 15 amino acids long. The V gene end was trimmed by 4 bases and the J gene end by 11 bases; junction bases not matched to a gene: 12. The CDR3 nucleotides are TGTGCCAGCAGCCCTCCTGGACAGGGGTTTGAGAAACTGTTTTTT. It codes for CASSPPGQGFEKLFF.

This clonotype was counted at least ten times. The chain combines TRBV3-1 with TRBJ1-2, with D perhaps matching TRBD1 (6 bases). CDR3 length equals 12 residues. Germline V lookup: CDR1 LGHDT, CDR2 YNNKEL (reference sequence). V lost 7 bases to trimming and J lost 8 bases, with 14 bases between them. The CDR3 DNA follows: TGTGCCAGCACCGCGCCTGGGGGCGGCTACACCTTC. It codes for CASTAPGGGYTF.

This clonotype was observed a handful of times. The chain employs TRBV20-1 and TRBJ2-5; a possible D gene is TRBD2 (5 bases). The CDR3 totals 17 residues. Trimming cost V 6 bases and J 5 bases, with 28 bases left between them. Germline V gives CDR1 DFQATT, CDR2 SNEGSKA (reference sequence). This chain's CDR3 is CSAASPATGLREETQYF. As DNA, the CDR3 is TGCAGTGCAGCTTCCCCCGCAACCGGCCTAAGGGAGGAGACCCAGTACTTC.